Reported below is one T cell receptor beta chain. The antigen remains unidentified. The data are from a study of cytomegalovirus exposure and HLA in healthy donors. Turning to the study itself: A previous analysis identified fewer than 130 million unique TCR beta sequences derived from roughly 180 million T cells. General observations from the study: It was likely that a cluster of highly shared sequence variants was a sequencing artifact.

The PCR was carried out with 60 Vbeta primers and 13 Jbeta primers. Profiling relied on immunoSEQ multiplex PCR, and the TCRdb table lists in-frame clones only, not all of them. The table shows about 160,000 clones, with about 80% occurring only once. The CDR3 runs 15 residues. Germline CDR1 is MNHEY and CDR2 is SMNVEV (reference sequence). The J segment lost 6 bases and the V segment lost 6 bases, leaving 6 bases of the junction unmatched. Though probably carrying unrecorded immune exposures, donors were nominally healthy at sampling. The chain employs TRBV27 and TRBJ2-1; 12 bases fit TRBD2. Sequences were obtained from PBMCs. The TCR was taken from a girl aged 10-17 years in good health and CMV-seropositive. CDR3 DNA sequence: TGTGCCAGCAGCATAGGACTAGCGGGACCCAATGAGCAGTTCTTC. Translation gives CASSIGLAGPNEQFF.